The 32 T cell receptor beta chains below were found in one sample sequenced in a study of cytomegalovirus exposure and HLA in healthy donors. The PCR ran on 60 Vbeta and 13 Jbeta primers. Generated by immunoSEQ multiplex PCR, the TCRdb table keeps only in-frame clones and is missing some. Here the sample spans roughly 110,000 clones, roughly 82% being singletons. The sequenced sample was PBMCs. The receptor set was obtained from a woman aged 50 to 65 in good health and CMV-seropositive.

On this clone: At one end the junction does not follow the germline gene, possibly because of a read error. V is TRBV27 and J is TRBJ2-3; TRBD2 matches 15 bases. The CDR3 loop spans 19 amino acids. Germline V gene lookup returns CDR1 MNHEY and CDR2 SMNVEV (reference sequence). CDR3 sequence: CASSLFGGLAGGSTDTQYF. The CDR3 DNA is TGTGCCAGCAGCTTATTCGGAGGACTAGCGGGGGGGTCCACAGATACGCAGTATTTT.

This chain uses TRBV6-4 with TRBJ1-6, with 9 bases that match TRBD1. From germline, CDR1 is MRHNA and CDR2 SNTAGT. This CDR3 has 13 residues. Germline trimming cut 5 bases from V and 11 bases from J; bases unmatched to any gene: 4. This chain's CDR3 is CASSSQGATPLHF. The CDR3 DNA reads TGTGCCAGCAGTTCACAGGGGGCTACACCCCTCCACTTT.

V and J are TRBV7-2 and TRBJ2-2; D is unclear. Deletions cut 1 base from V and 2 bases from J, with 11 bases between. Germline CDR1 and CDR2: SGHTA and FQGNSA. The CDR3 is 16 residues long. CDR3 sequence reads: CASSLVSQVNTGELFF. Written as DNA, the CDR3 is TGTGCCAGCAGCTTAGTCAGCCAGGTCAACACCGGGGAGCTGTTTTTT.

This clone was picked up a small number of times. The V and J genes are TRBV5-6 and TRBJ1-6; possibly TRBD1 for D (6 bases). Deletions cut 4 bases from V and 7 bases from J, with 12 bases between. The CDR3 totals 14 residues. The germline gives CDR1 SGHDT, CDR2 YYEEEE. The CDR3 is CASSGGHGNSPLHF. For the CDR3, the DNA is TGTGCCAGCAGCGGGGGACACGGGAATTCACCCCTCCACTTT.

The chain employs TRBV7-9 and TRBJ1-3, with D hard to call. Trimming shortened V by 7 bases and J by 0 bases, and 7 bases separated the two germline ends. This CDR3 is built from 13 residues. CDR1 is SEHNR, CDR2 FQNEAQ, per germline (reference sequence). As DNA, the CDR3 is TGTGCCAGCAAGTTGAGCTCTGGAAACACCATATATTTT. The encoded protein is CASKLSSGNTIYF.

This chain joins TRBV18 and TRBJ1-1, with a tentative D call TRBD1 (5 bases). The CDR3 length is 14 residues. The ends were cut back, 4 bases at V and 2 bases at J, with 11 bases in the middle. CDR1 KGHSH and CDR2 LQKENI come from the germline V gene. The CDR3 nucleotides are TGTGCCAGCTCACTACAGACAGCTAACACTGAAGCTTTCTTT. Translated: CASSLQTANTEAFF.

The CDR3 DNA is TGTGCCAGCAGTGATCGGTCTGGCAGGGGGGAGAGTCTGTACTTC. This sequence encodes CASSDRSGRGESLYF. This chain joins TRBV27 and TRBJ2-7; perhaps TRBD1 as D (7 bases). Germline V CDR1 and CDR2: MNHEY, SMNVEV (reference sequence). V shed 5 bases and J shed 12 bases, with 26 bases lying between them. The CDR3 totals 15 residues.

V is TRBV21-1 and J is TRBJ2-3; TRBD2, the table's D call, lacks a check against the DNA. TRBV21-1 is flagged as a pseudogene. The CDR3 runs to 15 residues. The CDR3 sequence: CASSSGGVSTDTQYF. The DNA for the CDR3 is TGTGCCAGCAGTAGCGGGGGGGTTAGCACAGATACGCAGTATTTT.

The rearrangement joins TRBV7-9 to TRBJ2-7; 10 nucleotides match TRBD1. J was trimmed by 0 bases and V by 6 bases; bases with no gene match: 14. The CDR3 consists of 18 residues. Germline-derived CDR1 and CDR2 are SEHNR and FQNEAQ (reference sequence). CDR3 bases: TGTGCCAGCAGGTTGAGCCCGGGACAGGGGAATGGCTCCTACGAGCAGTACTTC. Translation: CASRLSPGQGNGSYEQYF.

This clone was counted a single time. One end of the junction fails to match germline, which may point to a read error. The chain has TRBV7-9 and TRBJ1-1, with a possible D match to TRBD1 (6 bases). Germline lookup yields CDR1 SEHNR and CDR2 FQNEAQ (reference sequence). This CDR3 has 12 residues. CDR3 bases: TGTTCCAGCAGCTTAGGGGGACTTGAAGCTTTCTTT. Its translation is CSSSLGGLEAFF.

The chain joins TRBV6-1 to TRBJ2-4, with no clear D. Trimming pared 1 base from V and 7 bases from J, leaving 11 bases between. CDR3 length: 14 residues. Germline CDR1 is MNHNS and CDR2 is SASEGT. The CDR3 sequence: CASSEEMRRNIQYF. Written as DNA, the CDR3 is TGTGCCAGCAGTGAAGAAATGCGTCGGAACATTCAGTACTTC.

This clone was recorded once. The CDR3 protein is CAWATGDGFYNEQFF. CDR3 nucleotide sequence: TGTGCCTGGGCGACAGGGGACGGGTTTTACAATGAGCAGTTCTTC. The chain uses TRBV30 and TRBJ2-1; 8 bases are a match to TRBD1. In germline, CDR1 is GTSNPN, CDR2 SVGIG (reference sequence). This CDR3 comprises 15 residues. Trimming removed 5 bases from V and 4 bases from J; junction bases left unmatched: 10.

CDR3 bases: TGTGCCATCAGTGATGGCGAAACAGGAGCCAGCTCCTATAATTCACCCCTCCACTTT. The encoded protein is CAISDGETGASSYNSPLHF. The V call is TRBV10-3, the J call TRBJ1-6, with D perhaps TRBD1 (5 bases). Per the germline V gene, CDR1 is ENHRY and CDR2 is SYGVKD. The CDR3 runs to 19 residues. The ends were cut back, 3 bases at V and 0 bases at J, with 18 bases in the middle.

This chain connects TRBV10-3 to TRBJ1-1, with 11 positions matching TRBD1. J gave up 5 bases and V 3 bases, and 5 bases lay outside the gene matches. CDR1 and CDR2 (germline): ENHRY, SYGVKD. The CDR3 has 15 residues. The CDR3 is CAISDKDRGPTEAFF. Here the CDR3 DNA reads TGTGCCATCAGTGACAAGGACAGGGGGCCGACTGAAGCTTTCTTT.

This chain connects TRBV4-1 to TRBJ1-1; D unclear. V was clipped by 8 bases and J by 0 bases, with 13 bases between them. The germline CDR1 and CDR2 sequences are MGHRA and YSYEKL. This CDR3 is 14 amino acids long. CDR3 amino acids: CASRGIGMNTEAFF. The CDR3 nucleotides are TGCGCCAGCCGAGGGATTGGGATGAACACTGAAGCTTTCTTT.

This chain links TRBV18 with TRBJ1-1, with TRBD1 identical over 9 bases. Germline V gives CDR1 KGHSH, CDR2 LQKENI. The CDR3 is 15 residues long. Losses at the gene ends were 6 bases for V and 3 bases for J; bases not matched to a gene: 8. The CDR3 DNA is TGTGCCAGCTCGCGCACAGGGGGCGCTGACACTGAAGCTTTCTTT. This translates into CASSRTGGADTEAFF.

The chain has TRBV9 and TRBJ1-6; D not resolved. Trimming cost V 0 bases and J 9 bases, with 10 bases left between them. The length of the CDR3 is 14 residues. Per germline, CDR1 SGDLS and CDR2 YYNGEE. DNA for the CDR3: TGTGCCAGCAGCGTAGATTTAAGAGGTTCACCCCTCCACTTT. Its protein is CASSVDLRGSPLHF. Full variable domain (remainder filled in from reference TRBV9 and TRBJ1-6): DSGVTQTPKHLITATGQRVTLRCSPRSGDLSVYWYQQSLDQGLQFLIQYYNGEERAKGNILERFSAQQFPDLHSELNLSSLELGDSALYFCASSVDLRGSPLHFGNGTRLTVT.

The table lists this clone with a count of one. This chain links TRBV10-3 with TRBJ1-2; TRBD1 aligns across 7 bases. V shed 8 bases and J 6 bases; nucleotides not matched to a gene: 12. Germline CDR1 reads ENHRY; CDR2 reads SYGVKD. The CDR3 runs 14 residues. This CDR3 reads CAIAQGGAYNGYTF. The CDR3 nucleotides are TGTGCCATCGCACAAGGGGGCGCATACAATGGCTACACCTTC.

Only a few counts were recorded for this clone. The chain uses TRBV7-2 and TRBJ2-3, with TRBD2 identical over 11 bases. V lost 0 bases to trimming and J lost 1 base; unmatched junction nucleotides: 3. Germline V CDR1 and CDR2: SGHTA, FQGNSA. The CDR3 totals 17 residues. CDR3 in amino acids: CASSLATSGGRTDTQYF. CDR3 bases: TGTGCCAGCAGCTTAGCTACTAGCGGGGGTCGCACAGATACGCAGTATTTT. The full variable domain, with the rest looked up from reference TRBV7-2 and TRBJ2-3, is GAGVSQSPSNKVTEKGKDVELRCDPISGHTALYWYRQSLGQGLEFLIYFQGNSAPDKSGLPSDRFSAERTGGSVSTLTIQRTQQEDSAVYLCASSLATSGGRTDTQYFGPGTRLTVL.

The chain couples TRBV7-2 to TRBJ1-2; 7 bases line up with TRBD1. With V trimmed by 4 bases and J by 0 bases, 5 bases remained unmatched. Germline V gives CDR1 SGHTA, CDR2 FQGNSA. There are 15 residues in the CDR3. In DNA form, the CDR3 reads TGTGCCAGCAGCTCGAACAGGGGTACTAACTATGGCTACACCTTC. It encodes CASSSNRGTNYGYTF. The whole variable domain, filled in from reference TRBV7-2 and TRBJ1-2, reads GAGVSQSPSNKVTEKGKDVELRCDPISGHTALYWYRQSLGQGLEFLIYFQGNSAPDKSGLPSDRFSAERTGGSVSTLTIQRTQQEDSAVYLCASSSNRGTNYGYTFGSGTRLTVV.

This clone appeared a few times. CDR3 nucleotides: TGCGCCAGCAGCGCCCATGGCGCGGGGGTATCCTACAATGAGCAGTTCTTC. Its translation: CASSAHGAGVSYNEQFF. The chain is built from TRBV5-1 and TRBJ2-1; TRBD2 aligns across 7 bases. Germline V gene data show CDR1 as SGHRS and CDR2 as YFSETQ. The V segment lost 4 bases and the J segment 1 base; nucleotides outside the gene matches: 11. The CDR3 spans 17 residues.

V and J are TRBV30 and TRBJ2-3, with D possibly matching TRBD2 (6 bases). Germline assignment: CDR1 GTSNPN and CDR2 SVGIG (reference sequence). Trimming took off 4 bases at V and 1 base at J, with 15 bases between the two ends. The CDR3 length is 15 residues. Here the CDR3 reads CAWTQVGGGTDTQYF. As DNA, the CDR3 is TGTGCCTGGACCCAAGTGGGCGGGGGCACAGATACGCAGTATTTT.

The chain couples TRBV9 to TRBJ2-3; 13 positions match TRBD2. Germline-derived CDR1 and CDR2 are SGDLS and YYNGEE. Trimming removed 4 bases from V and 6 bases from J; junction bases left unmatched: 11. The CDR3 sequence is 17 residues long. The CDR3 region is CASSPSTSGGPSDTQYF. Here the CDR3 DNA reads TGTGCCAGCAGCCCTTCGACTAGCGGGGGGCCCTCCGATACGCAGTATTTT.

The V and J genes are TRBV18 and TRBJ1-5, with 9 bases lining up with TRBD1. There are 16 residues in the CDR3. V lost 2 bases to trimming and J lost 3 bases; unmatched junction nucleotides: 5. Germline V gene data show CDR1 as KGHSH and CDR2 as LQKENI. The CDR3 loop is CASSPRGQGHNQPQHF. The CDR3 coding sequence is TGTGCCAGCTCACCAAGAGGACAGGGGCACAATCAGCCCCAGCATTTT.

This clone was observed a single time. The CDR3, as DNA: TGCGCCAGCAGCGGGACTAGCGAGGATAGTGAGCAGTTCTTC. Translation: CASSGTSEDSEQFF. V and J are TRBV5-1 and TRBJ2-1, with 10 bases aligning to TRBD2. The CDR3 is made up of 14 amino acids. The junction had 7 bases not matched to a gene; V was cut back by 4 bases and J by 9 bases. Looked up from germline, CDR1 is SGHRS and CDR2 is YFSETQ.

The chain has TRBV7-9 and TRBJ1-2; the match to TRBD1 covers 9 bases. Germline loops: CDR1 SEHNR, CDR2 FQNEAQ (reference sequence). This CDR3 has 14 amino acids. The junction had 11 bases not matched to a gene; V was cut back by 8 bases and J by 7 bases. In DNA form, the CDR3 reads TGTGCCAGCGGTACTCGGGGACAGGGAGGTGGCTACACCTTC. Translated, it gives CASGTRGQGGGYTF.

J is TRBJ2-1 and V is TRBV27; possible D gene TRBD2, 6 bases. The CDR3 has 14 amino acids. The germline V gene has CDR1 MNHEY and CDR2 SMNVEV (reference sequence). V was clipped by 6 bases and J by 3 bases, with 12 bases between them. CDR3 sequence: CASRHRDFYNEQFF. For the CDR3, the DNA is TGTGCCAGCAGACACCGGGACTTCTACAATGAGCAGTTCTTC.

A single count supports this clone. The genes are TRBV9 and TRBJ2-6; no firm D call. The CDR3 runs to 16 residues. The germline V and J ends were trimmed by 1 base and 2 bases, with 10 bases remaining between them. Looked up from germline, CDR1 is SGDLS and CDR2 is YYNGEE. For the CDR3, the DNA is TGTGCCAGCAGCGTATCTAAGGAGCCTGGGGCCAACGTCCTGACTTTC. It specifies CASSVSKEPGANVLTF.

The chain uses TRBV30 and TRBJ1-3; D unclear. V was clipped by 4 bases and J by 0 bases, with 7 bases between them. In germline, CDR1 is GTSNPN, CDR2 SVGIG (reference sequence). This CDR3 has 13 residues. CDR3 protein: CAWTYYSGNTIYF. CDR3 nucleotide sequence: TGTGCCTGGACGTACTACTCTGGAAACACCATATATTTT.

The chain is built from TRBV6-5 and TRBJ2-1; 8 nucleotides line up with TRBD2. There are 14 residues in the CDR3. CDR1 is MNHEY and CDR2 is SVGAGI in the germline V gene. The V gene end was trimmed by 1 base and the J gene end by 9 bases; junction bases not matched to a gene: 5. The CDR3 DNA reads TGTGCCAGCAGTTACTGGGATAGCGGGGTTGAGCAGTTCTTC. Translating gives CASSYWDSGVEQFF.

The V gene is TRBV30, the J gene TRBJ2-5; TRBD1 is a possible D gene (5 bases). Looked up from germline, CDR1 is GTSNPN and CDR2 is SVGIG (reference sequence). CDR3 length equals 12 residues. V was clipped by 3 bases and J by 2 bases, with 7 bases between them. CDR3 coding DNA: TGTGCCTGGAGCAGGGATCAAGAGACCCAGTACTTC. Protein product: CAWSRDQETQYF.

V is TRBV5-6 and J is TRBJ2-3, with a possible D match to TRBD2 (6 bases). Per the germline V gene, CDR1 is SGHDT and CDR2 is YYEEEE. The V end lost 4 bases, the J end lost 3 bases, and 15 bases lay between the germline ends. The CDR3 runs to 15 residues. CDR3 residues: CASSGGARGTDTQYF. As DNA, the CDR3 is TGTGCCAGCAGCGGCGGGGCCCGGGGAACAGATACGCAGTATTTT.